The rows below give T cell receptor beta chains drawn from one sample of a study of HIV-infected patients and healthy controls. TCRdb independently ran MiXCR on the 5' RACE reads; one entry per CDR3 protein. Among some 10,000 distinct CDR3 sequences listed, 7.5% to 9% were seen once. The sample was blood. The source of these receptors is an adult in good health. Both conserved end residues are part of each CDR3. D genes are given only for firm matches. A clone size is listed for some rows: how often the clone was seen (once, few, many), or a class if it is expanded.

d_call,j_call,clone_size,v_call,cdr3_nt,cdr3_aa
NA,TRBJ2-1,many,TRBV3-1,TGTGCCAGCAGCCAAGATAGGGGCCATGAGCAGTTCTTC,CASSQDRGHEQFF
NA,TRBJ1-6,NA,TRBV30,TGTGCCTGGAGTAGAGAACAGGATTCACCCCTCCACTTT,CAWSREQDSPLHF
NA,TRBJ1-6,medium-sized,TRBV6-1,TGTGCCGGGCGGGCAGCCCCTAATTCACCCCTCCACTTT,CAGRAAPNSPLHF
NA,TRBJ1-5,NA,TRBV19,TGTGCCAGTAGTGCAGAGGGTCTCGGGGGGTATAGCAATCAGCCCCAGCATTTT,CASSAEGLGGYSNQPQHF
NA,TRBJ1-5,medium-sized,TRBV12-3/TRBV12-4,TGTGCCAGCAACATAGGGGGGCCGGGTCAGCCCCAGCATTTT,CASNIGGPGQPQHF
NA,TRBJ1-6,medium-sized,TRBV6-2/TRBV6-3,TGTGCCAGCACAGAGGGACGGGGAAATTCACCCCTCCACTTT,CASTEGRGNSPLHF
TRBD1,TRBJ1-2,medium-sized,TRBV20-1,TGCAGTGCTAGATTGGCCGGGACAGGGGGGACCTGGGGCTACACCTTC,CSARLAGTGGTWGYTF
NA,TRBJ2-3,medium-sized,TRBV27,TGTGCCAGCAGTTTATCCAGGGCTGGCACAGATACGCAGTATTTT,CASSLSRAGTDTQYF
TRBD2,TRBJ2-7,many,TRBV5-1,TGCGCCAGCAGTTCCGGACTAGCGACTTACGAGCAGTACTTC,CASSSGLATYEQYF
TRBD1,TRBJ1-2,medium-sized,TRBV2,TGTGCCAGCAGGGAGACAGGGGCGGACTATGGCTACACCTTC,CASRETGADYGYTF
NA,TRBJ1-1,medium-sized,TRBV7-2,TGTGCCAGCAGCCGAAGACAGGTCGAGTTGGGTGAAGCTTTCTTT,CASSRRQVELGEAFF
NA,TRBJ1-5,few,TRBV7-2,TGTGCCAGCAGCTTAGTAGGGTATGGCGGCAATCAGCCCCAGCATTTT,CASSLVGYGGNQPQHF
TRBD2,TRBJ2-2,NA,TRBV25-1,TGTGCCATAAGCAGAGGGACTAGCGGGGGAGCGAACACCGGGGAGCTGTTTTTT,CAISRGTSGGANTGELFF
NA,TRBJ1-2,many,TRBV5-1,TGCGCCAGCAGCTTAGACATTAACTATGGCTACACCTTC,CASSLDINYGYTF
TRBD1,TRBJ1-2,many,TRBV29-1,TGCAGCGCCGCCCCGGGACAGCTAGACTATGGCTACACCTTC,CSAAPGQLDYGYTF
NA,TRBJ2-2,NA,TRBV2,TGTGCCACAATTGGCAGAGCCGGGGAGCTGTTTTTT,CATIGRAGELFF
NA,TRBJ2-2,many,TRBV4-1,TGCGCCAGCAGCCAACGGGGTAACACCGGGGAGCTGTTTTTT,CASSQRGNTGELFF
NA,TRBJ1-6,many,TRBV3-1,TGTGCCAGCAGCCAAGGGCCCCCGACAAGCTATAATTCACCCCTCCACTTT,CASSQGPPTSYNSPLHF
NA,TRBJ1-5,medium-sized,TRBV6-1,TGTGCCAGCAGTTTCCGGAGCAATCAGCCCCAGCATTTT,CASSFRSNQPQHF
NA,TRBJ1-6,many,TRBV19,TGTGCCAGTAGGGACAGCTCCAATTCACCCCTCCACTTT,CASRDSSNSPLHF
TRBD1,TRBJ2-1,few,TRBV29-1,TGCAGCGTTGACCAAGGACAGGGGGGAAAGCTTTACAATGAGCAGTTCTTC,CSVDQGQGGKLYNEQFF
NA,TRBJ2-1,NA,TRBV6-1,TGTGCCAGCAGTGAAGCAGGGTATGAGCAGTTCTTC,CASSEAGYEQFF